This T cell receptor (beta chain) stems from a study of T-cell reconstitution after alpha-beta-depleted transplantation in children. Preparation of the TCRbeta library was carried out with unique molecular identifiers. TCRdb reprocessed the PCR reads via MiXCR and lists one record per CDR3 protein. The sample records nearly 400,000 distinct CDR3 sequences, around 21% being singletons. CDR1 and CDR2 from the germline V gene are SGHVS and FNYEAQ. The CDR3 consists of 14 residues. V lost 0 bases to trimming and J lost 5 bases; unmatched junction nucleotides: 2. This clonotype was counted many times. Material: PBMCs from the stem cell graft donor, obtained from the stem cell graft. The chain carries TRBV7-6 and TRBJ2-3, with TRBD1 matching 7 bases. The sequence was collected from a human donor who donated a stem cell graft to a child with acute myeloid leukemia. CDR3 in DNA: TGTGCCAGCAGCTTAGCGCAGGGGGTAGATACGCAGTATTTT. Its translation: CASSLAQGVDTQYF.